Below, 8 T cell receptor beta chains from the same sample are listed, as sequenced in a study of blood T cell repertoires in COVID-19. This table comes from immunoSEQ multiplex PCR, and its TCRdb copy is limited to in-frame clones, with some not included. Of 120,000 to 150,000 clones listed, roughly 89% were seen once; the top ten hold over 0.85%. The sample consisted of peripheral blood. These receptors came from a woman between 50 and 59 years old with acute or convalescent COVID-19.

This clone was detected only once. The V gene is TRBV15, the J gene TRBJ1-1, with D possibly being TRBD1 (5 bases). This CDR3 has 13 amino acids. CDR1 and CDR2 from the germline V gene are LNHNV and YYDKDF (reference sequence). Trimming removed 4 bases from V and 1 base from J, with 7 bases in between. The CDR3 DNA is TGTGCCACCAGCAAAACAGGGAACACTGAAGCTTTCTTT. Amino acids: CATSKTGNTEAFF.

This sequence joins TRBV7-9 and TRBJ2-1, with D tentatively TRBD1 (5 bases). This CDR3 contains 14 residues. The V gene's germline CDR1 is SEHNR and CDR2 FQNEAQ (reference sequence). V was trimmed by 2 bases and J by 8 bases, leaving 13 bases between them. Written as DNA, the CDR3 is TGTGCCAGCAGCTTAAGTTCGGAAGGGGATGAGCAGTTCTTC. Protein product: CASSLSSEGDEQFF.

The rearrangement joins TRBV19 to TRBJ1-1; tentatively, D is TRBD1 (5 bases). The CDR3 runs to 15 residues. Per the germline V gene, CDR1 is LNHDA and CDR2 is SQIVND (reference sequence). Trimming took 5 bases from V and 1 from J, leaving 14 bases between them. CDR3 in amino acids: CASSRRRGENTEAFF. In DNA form, the CDR3 reads TGTGCCAGTAGTCGCCGGCGGGGGGAGAACACTGAAGCTTTCTTT. The full variable domain, in which reference TRBV19 and TRBJ1-1 provide the parts outside the CDR3, is DGGITQSPKYLFRKEGQNVTLSCEQNLNHDAMYWYRQDPGQGLRLIYYSQIVNDFQKGDIAEGYSVSREKKESFPLTVTSAQKNPTAFYLCASSRRRGENTEAFFGQGTRLTVV.

This sequence joins TRBV11-3 and TRBJ1-1; possibly TRBD1 for D (5 bases). The CDR3 covers 13 residues. Germline CDR1 SGHNT, CDR2 YENEEA. Trimming shortened V by 0 bases and J by 6 bases, and 8 bases separated the two germline ends. The chain's CDR3 is CASSLERGAEAFF. CDR3 nucleotides: TGTGCCAGCAGCTTAGAAAGGGGTGCTGAAGCTTTCTTT.

The V gene is TRBV19, the J gene TRBJ1-5; 10 bases align to TRBD1. Germline values: CDR1 LNHDA, CDR2 SQIVND (reference sequence). CDR3 size: 16 residues. J lost 2 bases, V lost 5 bases, and 6 bases had no gene match. In nucleotides, the CDR3 is TGTGCCAGTAGTTCAACCGGGACAGGGGGCAATCAGCCCCAGCATTTT. The encoded protein is CASSSTGTGGNQPQHF.

The chain joins TRBV24-1 to TRBJ2-1; D is perhaps TRBD1 (5 bases). CDR3 size: 13 residues. Trimming took off 10 bases at V and 5 bases at J, with 14 bases between the two ends. The germline V gene encodes CDR1 KGHDR and CDR2 SFDVKD. The CDR3 coding sequence is TGTGCCACGGGGCCGCCCAGTCACAATGAGCAGTTCTTC. It encodes CATGPPSHNEQFF.

The chain joins TRBV27 to TRBJ2-1; a weak D match, TRBD2 (5 bases). V lost 1 base and J 8 bases, leaving 9 bases between the germline ends. This CDR3 has 13 amino acids. CDR1 and CDR2 (germline): MNHEY, SMNVEV (reference sequence). The CDR3 DNA reads as TGTGCCAGCAGTTTATTGGGAGCCCATGAGCAGTTCTTC. This gives the protein CASSLLGAHEQFF.

This CDR3 reads CASDLLGSTGELFF. The DNA for the CDR3 is TGTGCCAGCGATCTCCTGGGGAGCACCGGGGAGCTGTTTTTT. The gene calls are TRBV2 and TRBJ2-2; TRBD2 might be the D (5 bases). Germline loops: CDR1 SNHLY, CDR2 FYNNEI. With 8 bases removed from V and 4 bases from J, the gap between germline ends came to 14 bases. The CDR3 runs to 14 residues.